This passage covers 11 T cell receptor beta chains from one sample sequenced in a study of OX40 agonist ivuxolimab in advanced cancers. Profiled with immunoSEQ multiplex PCR; TCRdb holds only in-frame clones, not every one. The sample includes fewer than 90,000 clones, around nine tenths of them seen just once. This sample comprised CD4+ or CD8+ T cells sorted from blood, obtained in a trial of the OX40 agonist ivuxolimab. The source is an adult with an advanced solid tumor such as melanoma, head and neck, liver or kidney cancer.

The rearrangement joins TRBV25-1 to TRBJ2-1; perhaps TRBD2 as D (5 bases). The CDR3 length is 13 residues. The V gene lost 5 bases and the J gene lost 9 bases, with 14 bases spanning the gap. The V gene's germline CDR1 is MGHDK and CDR2 SYGVNS. The CDR3 reads CASSTYEAGEQFF. CDR3 DNA: TGTGCCAGCAGTACGTACGAGGCGGGTGAGCAGTTCTTC. The whole variable domain, filled in from reference TRBV25-1 and TRBJ2-1, reads EADIYQTPRYLVIGTGKKITLECSQTMGHDKMYWYQQDPGMELHLIHYSYGVNSTEKGDLSSESTVSRIRTEHFPLTLESARPSHTSQYLCASSTYEAGEQFFGPGTRLTVL.

V usage is TRBV7-9 and J usage is TRBJ2-3; 12 bases are shared with TRBD2. V dropped 3 bases and J dropped 3; count of bases not matched to a gene: 1. The germline CDR1 and CDR2 sequences are SEHNR and FQNEAQ (reference sequence). The CDR3 has 15 residues. This CDR3 reads CASSFGLAGTDTQYF. As DNA, the CDR3 is TGTGCCAGCAGCTTCGGACTAGCGGGAACAGATACGCAGTATTTT.

This chain links TRBV7-9 with TRBJ2-5; a possible D gene is TRBD2 (5 bases). The DNA end is a closer match to TRBJ2-7, so the J assignment may be wrong. CDR1 is SEHNR, CDR2 FQNEAQ, per germline (reference sequence). This CDR3 is built from 15 residues. The CDR3: CASSPRTAGSYEQYF. CDR3 DNA: TGTGCCAGCAGCCCCAGAACTGCGGGCTCCTACGAGCAGTACTTC.

This clone was picked up one time. The chain joins TRBV5-1 to TRBJ2-2, with D tentatively TRBD1 (6 bases). This CDR3 spans 15 amino acids. V gave up 1 base and J gave up 0 bases, with 7 bases separating them. The germline V gene encodes CDR1 SGHRS and CDR2 YFSETQ. The CDR3 reads CASSLTGPNTGELFF. The DNA for the CDR3 is TGCGCCAGCAGCTTGACAGGGCCGAACACCGGGGAGCTGTTTTTT.

This clone was seen a handful of times. This chain connects TRBV4-2 to TRBJ1-6, with D possibly being TRBD1 (6 bases). Germline V gene lookup returns CDR1 LGHNA and CDR2 YNFKEQ. Trimming shortened V by 6 bases and J by 10 bases, and 13 bases separated the two germline ends. The CDR3 is 13 amino acids. The CDR3 reads CASRYRDLSPLHF. The CDR3 nucleotides are TGTGCCAGCAGGTACAGGGACTTGTCACCCCTCCACTTT.

The chain combines TRBV11-2 with TRBJ2-7; D perhaps matches TRBD2 (6 bases). The CDR3 has 13 amino acids. Germline lookup yields CDR1 SGHAT and CDR2 FQNNGV. Trimming removed 3 bases from V and 3 bases from J, with 9 bases in between. CDR3 amino acids: CASSLGLHYEQYF. CDR3 coding DNA: TGTGCCAGCAGCTTGGGACTTCACTACGAGCAGTACTTC.

This chain links TRBV28 with TRBJ1-1; 7 bases are shared with TRBD1. Germline trimming cut 6 bases from V and 7 bases from J; bases unmatched to any gene: 14. CDR1 and CDR2 (germline): MDHEN, SYDVKM. The CDR3 runs 15 residues. CDR3: CASRTTTGYILEAFF. As DNA, the CDR3 is TGTGCCAGCAGGACCACGACAGGGTACATTCTTGAAGCTTTCTTT.

This sequence joins TRBV10-3 and TRBJ2-5; the D is unclear. CDR3 size: 12 residues. With 8 bases removed from V and 2 bases from J, the gap between germline ends came to 9 bases. Germline V gene data show CDR1 as ENHRY and CDR2 as SYGVKD. The CDR3: CAIGEFQETQYF. As DNA, the CDR3 is TGTGCCATCGGAGAATTTCAAGAGACCCAGTACTTC.

The V call is TRBV5-1, the J call TRBJ1-5; D is perhaps TRBD1 (6 bases). Trimming pared 0 bases from V and 4 bases from J, leaving 11 bases between. Germline values: CDR1 SGHRS, CDR2 YFSETQ. The CDR3 has 15 residues. CDR3 bases: TGCGCCAGCAGCTTGGAGGCAGGGGAGAATCAGCCCCAGCATTTT. Amino acids: CASSLEAGENQPQHF. Complete variable domain (other parts from reference TRBV5-1 and TRBJ1-5): KAGVTQTPRYLIKTRGQQVTLSCSPISGHRSVSWYQQTPGQGLQFLFEYFSETQRNKGNFPGRFSGRQFSNSRSEMNVSTLELGDSALYLCASSLEAGENQPQHFGDGTRLSIL.

V is TRBV19 and J is TRBJ1-3; TRBD1 is a possible D gene (5 bases). This CDR3 region has 15 residues. The germline V gene has CDR1 LNHDA and CDR2 SQIVND (reference sequence). V dropped 1 base and J dropped 2 bases, with 9 bases sitting between them. Written as DNA, the CDR3 is TGTGCCAGTAGTATAGCCTGGACAACTGGAAACACCATATATTTT. This codes for CASSIAWTTGNTIYF.

The chain has TRBV4-2 and TRBJ2-1; a weak D match, TRBD1 (6 bases). V lost 0 bases, J lost 7 bases, and 16 bases lay in between. Germline V gene sequence: CDR1 LGHNA, CDR2 YNFKEQ. This CDR3 has 16 amino acids. The CDR3 sequence is CASSQDFKGVQNEQFF. DNA for the CDR3: TGTGCCAGCAGCCAAGATTTCAAGGGGGTCCAGAATGAGCAGTTCTTC.